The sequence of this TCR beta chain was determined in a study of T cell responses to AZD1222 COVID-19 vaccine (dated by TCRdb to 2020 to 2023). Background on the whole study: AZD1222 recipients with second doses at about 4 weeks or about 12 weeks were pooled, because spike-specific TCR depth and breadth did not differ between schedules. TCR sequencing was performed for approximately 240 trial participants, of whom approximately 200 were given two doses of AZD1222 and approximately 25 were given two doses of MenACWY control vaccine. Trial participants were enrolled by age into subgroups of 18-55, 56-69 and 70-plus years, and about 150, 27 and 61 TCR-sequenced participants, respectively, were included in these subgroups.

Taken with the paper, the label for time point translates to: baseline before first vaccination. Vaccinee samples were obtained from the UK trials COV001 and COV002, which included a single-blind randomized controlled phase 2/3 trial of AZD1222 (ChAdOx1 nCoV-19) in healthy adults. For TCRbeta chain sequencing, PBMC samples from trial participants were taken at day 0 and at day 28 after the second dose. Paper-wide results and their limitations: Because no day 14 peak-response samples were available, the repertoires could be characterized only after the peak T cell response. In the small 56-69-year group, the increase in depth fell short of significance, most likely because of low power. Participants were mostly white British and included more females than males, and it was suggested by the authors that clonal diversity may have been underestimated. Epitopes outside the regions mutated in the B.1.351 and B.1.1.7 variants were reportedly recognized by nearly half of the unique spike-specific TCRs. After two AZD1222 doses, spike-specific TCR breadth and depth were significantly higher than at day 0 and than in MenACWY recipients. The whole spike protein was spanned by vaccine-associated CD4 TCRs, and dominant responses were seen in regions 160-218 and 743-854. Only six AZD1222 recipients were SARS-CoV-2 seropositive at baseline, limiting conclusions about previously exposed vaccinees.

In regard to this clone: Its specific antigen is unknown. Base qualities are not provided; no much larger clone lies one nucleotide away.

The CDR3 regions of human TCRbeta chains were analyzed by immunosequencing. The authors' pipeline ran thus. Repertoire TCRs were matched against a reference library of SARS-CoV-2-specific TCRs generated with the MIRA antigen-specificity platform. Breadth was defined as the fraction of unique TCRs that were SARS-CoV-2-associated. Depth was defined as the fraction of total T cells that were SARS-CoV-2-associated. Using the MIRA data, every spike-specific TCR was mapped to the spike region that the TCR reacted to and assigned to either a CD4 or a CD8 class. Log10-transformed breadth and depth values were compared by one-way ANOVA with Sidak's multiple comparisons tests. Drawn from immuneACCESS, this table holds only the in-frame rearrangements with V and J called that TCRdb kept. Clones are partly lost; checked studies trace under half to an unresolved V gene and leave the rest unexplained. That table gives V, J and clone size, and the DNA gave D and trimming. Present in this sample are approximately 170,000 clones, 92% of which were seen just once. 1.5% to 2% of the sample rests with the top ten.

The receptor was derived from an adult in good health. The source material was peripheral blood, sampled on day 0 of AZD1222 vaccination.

Here is the DNA: TGTGCAAGTCGCCTGGATGCAACTAATGAAAAACTGTTTTTT. The translation is CASRLDATNEKLFF. The chain is encoded by TRBV12-2 joined to TRBJ1-4. TRBV12-2 is shown as a pseudogene. CDR3 length: 14 amino acids, cysteine to phenylalanine. Only the CDR3 DNA is retained, 42 bases long and in frame from the first base.